These 20 T cell receptor beta chains came from one sample sequenced in a study of blood T cell repertoires in COVID-19 (dated by TCRdb to 2020 to 2021). The method was the immunoSEQ multiplex PCR assay. TCRdb re-hosts the immuneACCESS table, in-frame sequences only. Its copies lack some clones; in the studies checked, an unresolved V gene accounts for under half of them, and the cause for the rest is not known. Across this sample there are roughly 95,000 clones, with almost 85% seen only once. The top ten clones comprise more than 5.5% of the sample. Specimen: peripheral blood. All receptors come from a man aged 50-59 years with active or convalescent COVID-19.

This chain links TRBV6-5 with TRBJ2-3; 7 bases line up with TRBD1. There are 14 residues in the CDR3. Germline CDR1 MNHEY, CDR2 SVGAGI. Trimming removed 7 bases from V and 3 bases from J; junction bases left unmatched: 7. The CDR3 DNA reads TGTGCCAGCACCGACAGGGTGAGAACAGATACGCAGTATTTT. It translates to CASTDRVRTDTQYF.

J is TRBJ2-1 and V is TRBV24-1, with a weak D call TRBD2 (7 bases). V gave up 5 bases and J gave up 8 bases, with 18 bases separating them. The CDR3 loop spans 15 amino acids. The germline V gene has CDR1 KGHDR and CDR2 SFDVKD. In DNA, the CDR3 is TGTGCCACCAGTGGGGCAGGGGAGGGATCTCATGAGCAGTTCTTC. Protein: CATSGAGEGSHEQFF.

This chain connects TRBV28 to TRBJ2-7, with D perhaps matching TRBD1 (5 bases). This CDR3 comprises 15 residues. The germline gives CDR1 MDHEN, CDR2 SYDVKM. Trimming took off 2 bases at V and 1 base at J, with 12 bases between the two ends. CDR3: CASSLRGAGSYEQYF. The CDR3 nucleotides read TGTGCCAGCAGTTTAAGAGGAGCAGGGTCCTACGAGCAGTACTTC.

This clone was recorded only once. The chain has TRBV28 and TRBJ1-1; tentatively, D is TRBD1 (6 bases). Trimming cost V 3 bases and J 0 bases, with 8 bases left between them. Germline lookup yields CDR1 MDHEN and CDR2 SYDVKM. The CDR3 length is 14 residues. The CDR3 nucleotides are TGTGCCAGCAGTTTCAGGGGCTTGAACACTGAAGCTTTCTTT. Translating it yields CASSFRGLNTEAFF.

J is TRBJ1-1 and V is TRBV7-8; 11 positions match TRBD1. V shed 7 bases, J shed 7 bases, and the junction held 8 bases outside the gene matches. There are 14 residues in the CDR3. Germline values: CDR1 SGHVS, CDR2 FQNEAQ. The CDR3 DNA is TGTGCCAGCAAACTTGGACAGGGGGCTAGTGAAGCTTTCTTT. Translated, it gives CASKLGQGASEAFF. Looking up the rest from reference TRBV7-8 and TRBJ1-1 gives the full variable domain: GAGVSQSPRYKVAKRGQDVALRCDPISGHVSLFWYQQALGQGPEFLTYFQNEAQLDKSGLPSDRFFAERPEGSVSTLKIQRTQQEDSAVYLCASKLGQGASEAFFGQGTRLTVV.

This clone was counted once. The CDR3 reads CASSLDGQAHQPQHF. CDR3 coding DNA: TGCGCCAGCAGCTTGGACGGACAGGCCCATCAGCCCCAGCATTTT. This chain links TRBV5-1 with TRBJ1-5; 7 bases match TRBD1. The CDR3 loop spans 15 amino acids. V was pared by 0 bases and J by 5 bases, with 5 bases of the junction left unmatched. CDR1 and CDR2 from the germline V gene are SGHRS and YFSETQ. The whole variable domain, filled in from reference TRBV5-1 and TRBJ1-5, reads KAGVTQTPRYLIKTRGQQVTLSCSPISGHRSVSWYQQTPGQGLQFLFEYFSETQRNKGNFPGRFSGRQFSNSRSEMNVSTLELGDSALYLCASSLDGQAHQPQHFGDGTRLSIL.

CDR3 bases: TGTGCCAGCCGAGAGGAGGGAAGCAATCAGCCCCAGCATTTT. Translating gives CASREEGSNQPQHF. The genes are TRBV6-5 and TRBJ1-5; D remains unclear. The CDR3 is made up of 14 amino acids. V lost 8 bases and J 1 base, leaving 12 bases between the germline ends. Germline V gives CDR1 MNHEY, CDR2 SVGAGI.

The chain uses TRBV6-5 and TRBJ1-4; D is ambiguous. The germline V gene has CDR1 MNHEY and CDR2 SVGAGI. CDR3 length: 15 amino acids. Trimming pared 0 bases from V and 0 bases from J, leaving 5 bases between. The CDR3 reads CASSYSGATNEKLFF. CDR3 DNA sequence: TGTGCCAGCAGTTACTCCGGGGCAACTAATGAAAAACTGTTTTTT.

The V call is TRBV11-2, the J call TRBJ2-7, with TRBD1 matching 8 bases. CDR1 and CDR2 (germline): SGHAT, FQNNGV. The V segment lost 5 bases and the J segment 3 bases; nucleotides outside the gene matches: 6. This CDR3 contains 14 residues. The CDR3 DNA follows: TGTGCCAGCAGCGGGTCGACAGGGGTCTACGAGCAGTACTTC. It yields the protein CASSGSTGVYEQYF.

The V and J genes are TRBV25-1 and TRBJ1-3, with TRBD1 identical over 9 bases. J lost 2 bases, V lost 5 bases, and 4 bases had no gene match. Germline V gene data show CDR1 as MGHDK and CDR2 as SYGVNS. The CDR3 sequence is 15 residues long. The CDR3 sequence: CASSFRTGAGNTIYF. The DNA for the CDR3 is TGTGCCAGCAGTTTCCGGACAGGGGCTGGAAACACCATATATTTT.

This chain joins TRBV18 and TRBJ1-6; unclear D gene. This CDR3 region has 14 residues. V lost 2 bases, J lost 8 bases, and 10 bases lay in between. Germline-derived CDR1 and CDR2 are KGHSH and LQKENI. Here the CDR3 DNA reads TGTGCCAGCTCACCAGCCACTAGGGATTCACCCCTCCACTTT. It specifies CASSPATRDSPLHF.

The table lists this clone with a count of one. The CDR3 sequence is CSVGRRLAGYNEQFF. CDR3 nucleotides: TGCAGCGTTGGACGGAGGCTAGCGGGGTACAATGAGCAGTTCTTC. The chain carries TRBV29-1 and TRBJ2-1; TRBD2 matches 9 bases. Germline CDR1 is SQVTM and CDR2 is ANQGSEA. The CDR3 consists of 15 residues. V dropped 4 bases and J dropped 4; count of bases not matched to a gene: 8.

This chain uses TRBV24-1 with TRBJ1-5, with D uncertain. Germline CDR1 KGHDR, CDR2 SFDVKD. This CDR3 has 17 amino acids. V was shortened by 8 bases and J by 4 bases, with 23 bases between the two germline ends. Here the CDR3 reads CATNPVDNSVRNQPQHF. CDR3 coding DNA: TGTGCCACCAACCCGGTCGATAACTCGGTCAGGAATCAGCCCCAGCATTTT.

This rearrangement joins TRBV2 to TRBJ2-5, with 8 bases lining up with TRBD1. Unmatched junction bases numbered 8, after V lost 6 bases and J lost 2 bases. This CDR3 spans 15 amino acids. CDR1 is SNHLY, CDR2 FYNNEI, per germline. DNA for the CDR3: TGTGCCAGCAGCCCCGACAGGGGTCTTCAAGAGACCCAGTACTTC. Translating gives CASSPDRGLQETQYF.

The rearrangement joins TRBV5-1 to TRBJ2-1, with D uncertain. The germline V and J ends were trimmed by 2 bases and 9 bases, with 21 bases remaining between them. CDR1 is SGHRS and CDR2 is YFSETQ in the germline V gene. The CDR3 has 16 residues. CDR3 nucleotides: TGCGCCAGCAGCTTATCGGCTGCGGCCCAATTCGGTGAGCAGTTCTTC. Translation gives CASSLSAAAQFGEQFF.

This clone was counted once. V usage is TRBV6-5 and J usage is TRBJ1-6; D is unclear. This CDR3 has 15 residues. Trimming removed 7 bases at V and 0 bases at J, with 10 bases between. CDR1 MNHEY and CDR2 SVGAGI come from the germline V gene. The CDR3 is CASKQGSSYNSPLHF. The DNA of the CDR3 is TGTGCCAGCAAGCAAGGGAGCTCCTATAATTCACCCCTCCACTTT.

This chain links TRBV9 with TRBJ2-3; D may be TRBD2 (5 bases). Germline V lookup: CDR1 SGDLS, CDR2 YYNGEE. V lost 0 bases to trimming and J lost 4 bases, with 12 bases between them. This CDR3 has 15 amino acids. CDR3 DNA sequence: TGTGCCAGCAGCGTAGGGGCGGACGGGGCAGATACGCAGTATTTT. This gives the protein CASSVGADGADTQYF.

The chain employs TRBV7-8 and TRBJ1-2, with unresolved D. V was shortened by 5 bases and J by 4 bases, with 29 bases between the two germline ends. The CDR3 length is 19 residues. Germline values: CDR1 SGHVS, CDR2 FQNEAQ. CDR3 coding DNA: TGTGCCAGCAGCCTGACGGGTAGTAAAGACGGATCCCTAACCTATGGCTACACCTTC. It encodes CASSLTGSKDGSLTYGYTF.

This clone was counted between two and nine times. This rearrangement joins TRBV6-5 to TRBJ1-2, with 7 bases that match TRBD1. Germline CDR1 reads MNHEY; CDR2 reads SVGAGI. V gave up 5 bases and J gave up 0 bases; unmatched junction bases: 6. This CDR3 comprises 15 residues. This CDR3 reads CASSPSGQTNYGYTF. The CDR3 DNA sequence: TGTGCCAGCAGTCCGTCGGGACAGACTAACTATGGCTACACCTTC.

V and J are TRBV5-6 and TRBJ2-7, with 9 bases aligning to TRBD1. Germline V gives CDR1 SGHDT, CDR2 YYEEEE. V dropped 3 bases and J dropped 3; count of bases not matched to a gene: 7. CDR3 length: 15 amino acids. The CDR3: CASSSMGQGHYEQYV. The CDR3 nucleotides are TGTGCCAGCAGCTCGATGGGACAGGGTCACTACGAGCAGTACGTC.